The rows below give T cell receptor beta chains drawn from one sample of a study of blood T cells in healthy people across ages. TCRdb re-called the 5' RACE reads through MiXCR, storing one row per CDR3 protein. The data contain about 730,000 distinct CDR3 sequences, around 46% of them seen just once; the ten biggest clones take up under 25%. Sample: blood. The receptors were gathered from a woman aged 55-69 years in good health. Each CDR3 is given with its conserved first and last residue. D genes are given only for firm matches. Not every row has a clone size; where given, it reads once, few, many or a size class.

CDR3aa,CDR3nt,v_gene,j_gene,d_gene,abundance
CASRPQGGEETQYF,TGTGCCAGCAGACCCCAGGGAGGGGAGGAGACCCAGTACTTC,TRBV28,TRBJ2-5,TRBD2,NA
CSARVRASGRAYEQYF,TGCAGTGCTAGAGTGAGGGCTAGCGGGAGGGCCTACGAGCAGTACTTC,TRBV20-1,TRBJ2-7,TRBD2,NA
CASSAGGQNNQPQHF,TGTGCCAGCAGCGCTGGGGGACAGAACAATCAGCCCCAGCATTTT,TRBV7-2,TRBJ1-5,TRBD1,NA
CSVFETRHNEQFF,TGCAGCGTTTTCGAGACAAGACACAATGAGCAGTTCTTC,TRBV29-1,TRBJ2-1,NA,few
CASSLSPASPLGQYF,TGTGCCAGCAGCTTAAGCCCCGCATCTCCCCTAGGGCAGTACTTC,TRBV7-6,TRBJ2-5,NA,once
CASSENRKGTQYF,TGTGCCAGCAGTGAAAACAGGAAAGGGACCCAGTACTTC,TRBV6-1,TRBJ2-5,NA,few
CASSIQGTTNTGELFF,TGTGCCAGCAGCATACAGGGGACCACGAACACCGGGGAGCTGTTTTTT,TRBV7-6,TRBJ2-2,TRBD1,NA
CASSGGGTGDYEQYF,TGTGCCAGCAGTGGGGGCGGGACAGGGGACTACGAGCAGTACTTC,TRBV12-3/TRBV12-4,TRBJ2-7,TRBD1,few
CASSLVGQAYEQYF,TGTGCCAGCAGCTTAGTCGGACAGGCCTACGAGCAGTACTTC,TRBV7-9,TRBJ2-7,TRBD1,few
CASSIRGWYTEAFF,TGTGCCAGCAGTATCAGGGGTTGGTACACTGAAGCTTTCTTT,TRBV6-2/TRBV6-3,TRBJ1-1,NA,NA
CASSYGSCYNEQFF,TGTGCCAGCAGTTACGGTTCCTGTTACAATGAGCAGTTCTTC,TRBV6-5,TRBJ2-1,NA,NA
CSARGEVFSSGASTDTQYF,TGCAGTGCTAGGGGGGAGGTTTTTTCGAGCGGAGCTAGCACAGATACGCAGTATTTT,TRBV20-1,TRBJ2-3,NA,many
CSARDWASGNTQYF,TGCAGTGCTAGAGATTGGGCTAGCGGGAATACGCAGTATTTT,TRBV20-1,TRBJ2-3,TRBD2,NA
CSVEGQTSGLRETQYF,TGCAGCGTTGAAGGCCAGACTAGCGGCCTAAGAGAGACCCAGTACTTC,TRBV29-1,TRBJ2-5,TRBD2,NA
CAISEPGDTQYF,TGTGCCATCAGTGAGCCCGGGGATACGCAGTATTTT,TRBV10-3,TRBJ2-3,NA,few
CASSLATSGGKNEQFF,TGTGCCAGCAGCTTAGCGACTAGCGGGGGTAAGAATGAGCAGTTCTTC,TRBV7-2,TRBJ2-1,TRBD2,few
CASSQDNGREETQYF,TGCGCCAGCAGCCAAGATAATGGCAGGGAAGAGACCCAGTACTTC,TRBV4-3,TRBJ2-5,NA,few
CSVMGAGTLSYEQYF,TGCAGCGTTATGGGAGCCGGGACTCTGTCCTACGAGCAGTACTTC,TRBV29-1,TRBJ2-7,NA,few
CASGVIGGSQPQHF,TGTGCCAGCGGAGTTATCGGAGGGAGTCAGCCCCAGCATTTT,TRBV12-3/TRBV12-4,TRBJ1-5,NA,NA
CASIQTGGGGYTF,TGTGCCAGCATTCAAACAGGGGGGGGTGGCTACACCTTC,TRBV28,TRBJ1-2,TRBD1,few
CASSPTSGAGGYTF,TGTGCCAGCAGCCCTACTTCGGGGGCAGGAGGCTACACCTTC,TRBV7-9,TRBJ1-2,NA,few
CASSAVVLDTQYF,TGTGCCAGCAGTGCAGTCGTCCTTGATACGCAGTATTTT,TRBV27,TRBJ2-3,NA,few
CSASGVGSGANVLTF,TGCAGTGCTAGCGGGGTGGGCTCTGGGGCCAACGTCCTGACTTTC,TRBV20-1,TRBJ2-6,NA,NA
CASSEDFDKQYF,TGTGCCAGCAGTGAAGATTTTGACAAGCAGTACTTC,TRBV6-1,TRBJ2-7,NA,NA